This section outlines one TCR beta chain sequence together with its context. Its antigen target is currently unknown. Base qualities are missing; no much larger clone stands one base away. Whole blood was collected in K2EDTA tubes by collaborating institutions according to the institutions' own protocols. For TCRbeta analysis, collaborators shipped samples in one of three forms: frozen whole blood, isolated PBMCs, or DNA extracted from either of those sample types. TCRbeta CDR3 regions were amplified from genomic DNA by means of the immunoSEQ Assay, a bias-controlled multiplex PCR. Per the authors' processing: Nucleated cell counts per sample were estimated from amplification of reference gene primers within the assay. To quantify the absolute abundance of each unique TCRbeta CDR3 rearrangement, sequence reads were collapsed and filtered. Productive Simpson clonality was computed per sample as the square root of Simpson's diversity index over productive rearrangements. Drawn from immuneACCESS, this table holds only the in-frame rearrangements with V and J called that TCRdb kept. Clones are partly lost; checked studies trace under half to an unresolved V gene and leave the rest unexplained. D and trimming come from the DNA, and the V and J calls and clone size come from that table. Recorded for this sample are around 270,000 clones; 75% to 90% of them occurred a single time. About 0.8% of the sample rests with the top ten.

This record comes from a study of blood T cell repertoires in COVID-19 (dated by TCRdb to 2020 to 2021). About the study as a whole: Collaborator samples came from the United States, Italy and Spain and covered acute and convalescent phases of COVID-19. The prospective study material was composed of cDNA or gDNA derived from T cells, B-cell-depleted T cells, or PBMCs. Deeply sampled blood TCRbeta repertoires from subjects exposed to, actively infected with, or recovered from COVID-19 were included in the dataset. A freely available public database, intended as a resource for researchers studying the immune response to SARS-CoV-2, is where the repertoires were released. The samples were drawn from the first 160 participants of the ongoing ImmuneRACE study and from 1,254 subjects provided by 6 global collaborators. Sample metadata almost always included a de-identified subject ID, COVID-19 status, age in years and sex. Where HLA class I and class II types were available, the types were taken from metadata supplied by the sample provider, not from assay-based typing.

Including the terminal cysteine and phenylalanine, the CDR3 comprises 16 residues. Only the CDR3 region is kept as DNA, spanning 48 bases read in frame from base 1. Reading the germline V gene (reference sequence) gives CDR1 SEHNR and CDR2 FQNEAQ. Compared with germline, V lacks 1 base and J lacks 8 bases; bases without a gene match: 10. Broad study findings and their caveats: The quantity of clinical and demographic metadata differed by source and by participant and was supplied without curation.

The sequencing input was peripheral blood. The chain couples TRBV7-9 to TRBJ1-5; TRBD1 lines up with 8 middle nucleotides. The clonotype originates from a young man with acute or convalescent COVID-19. The CDR3 is CASSLEVAGGMEPQHF. In nucleotide form, the sequence is TGTGCCAGCAGCTTAGAAGTTGCAGGGGGCATGGAGCCCCAGCATTTT.